This record covers a single T cell receptor beta chain. What it recognizes is unknown. The record originates from a study of the immune and genomic landscape of osteosarcoma. Poor-prognosis osteosarcoma patients supplied post-treatment primary, local recurrence and metastasis tumor specimens. Study-wide results and caveats: External normal skin and healthy peripheral blood data provided clonality references. Clonality was higher in immune-hot C3 than cold C1, yet still low.

The CDR3 runs 14 residues. V lost 3 bases and J 7 bases, leaving 15 bases between the germline ends. Looked up from germline, CDR1 is SGHVS and CDR2 is FNYEAQ. Measured with immunoSEQ multiplex PCR; TCRdb has only the in-frame clones, and not every one. Among some 400 clones listed, more than 75% were seen once. The V and J genes are TRBV7-6 and TRBJ1-2; D might be TRBD1 (5 bases). The source is a young man with osteosarcoma. Sample: metastatic tumor tissue from the lung. The CDR3 here is CASSLVMGEGGYTF. The DNA of the CDR3 is TGTGCCAGCAGCTTGGTCATGGGGGAGGGTGGCTACACCTTC.